The 20 T cell receptor beta chains in this list originate from one sample, sequenced in a study of early T cells in non-severe SARS-CoV-2 infection. TCRdb re-derived calls from the 5' RACE reads in MiXCR, one entry per CDR3 protein. The sample includes 40,000 to 60,000 distinct CDR3 sequences, around 7.7% seen only once; the top ten take 5.8%. The specimen sequenced was whole blood. Receptors originate from an adult who was a healthcare worker with PCR-confirmed SARS-CoV-2 infection or an uninfected control (not recorded which).

This clonotype was found many times. This rearrangement joins TRBV20-1 to TRBJ2-1; perhaps TRBD1 as D (6 bases). The length of the CDR3 is 12 residues. Trimming left V 1 base short and J 8 bases short, with 9 bases between. Germline V gene sequence: CDR1 DFQATT, CDR2 SNEGSKA (reference sequence). Here the CDR3 reads CSARGAGDEQFF. CDR3 nucleotides: TGCAGTGCTAGAGGGGCAGGGGATGAGCAGTTCTTC.

This clonotype has at least ten counts. This chain connects TRBV3-1 to TRBJ2-3; D call uncertain. Germline CDR1 reads LGHDT; CDR2 reads YNNKEL (reference sequence). The CDR3 consists of 19 residues. V lost 0 bases to trimming and J lost 0 bases, with 19 bases between them. In nucleotides, the CDR3 is TGTGCCAGCAGCCAAGATTACTTGTCCCTTACACCTAGCACAGATACGCAGTATTTT. It codes for CASSQDYLSLTPSTDTQYF.

In this sample, this clonotype turned up a few times. The chain recombines TRBV28 with TRBJ1-2; maybe TRBD1 (6 bases). Germline V gene data show CDR1 as MDHEN and CDR2 as SYDVKM. Trimming left V 5 bases short and J 0 bases short, with 16 bases between. The CDR3 consists of 16 residues. CDR3 sequence reads: CASSEPGVAANYGYTF. In DNA form, the CDR3 reads TGTGCCAGCAGTGAACCAGGGGTCGCAGCTAACTATGGCTACACCTTC.

There are many counts of this clonotype. The chain employs TRBV6-6 and TRBJ2-7; D may be TRBD1 or TRBD2 (5 bases each). V was pared by 6 bases and J by 7 bases, with 19 bases between. Germline assignment: CDR1 MNHNY and CDR2 SVGAGI (reference sequence). The CDR3 contains 14 residues. The CDR3, as DNA: TGTGCCAGCAGCAAGGGGTACCCCTCGGGGGAGCAGTACTTC. It encodes CASSKGYPSGEQYF.

Details on this clonotype: A much larger clonotype is one base distant, so this may be a read error. V gene TRBV27 combines with J gene TRBJ2-1, with D possibly being TRBD2 (6 bases). From germline, CDR1 is MNHEY and CDR2 SMNVEV (reference sequence). V lost 5 bases and J 8 bases, leaving 19 bases between the germline ends. The CDR3 length is 15 residues. The CDR3 coding sequence is TGTGCCAGCAGTCCCCGGGACTCACGCCGGGATGAGCAGTTCTTC. As protein: CASSPRDSRRDEQFF.

Here the CDR3 reads CASSLEIRAYQETQYF. The CDR3, as DNA: TGTGCCAGCAGCTTAGAAATCAGGGCGTACCAAGAGACCCAGTACTTC. The chain carries TRBV7-9 and TRBJ2-5; the D gene is possibly TRBD1 (5 bases). The CDR3 length is 16 residues. V lost 1 base and J 0 bases, leaving 12 bases between the germline ends. Germline V gene lookup returns CDR1 SEHNR and CDR2 FQNEAQ (reference sequence).

The sample holds a few counts of this clonotype. V usage is TRBV11-2 and J usage is TRBJ1-2; maybe TRBD1 (5 bases). Germline loops: CDR1 SGHAT, CDR2 FQNNGV. Trimming left V 7 bases short and J 1 base short, with 13 bases between. The CDR3 covers 14 residues. This chain's CDR3 is CASTPGRGNYGYTF. As DNA, the CDR3 is TGTGCCAGCACCCCTGGTAGGGGTAACTATGGCTACACCTTC.

V and J are TRBV12-3 or TRBV12-4 and TRBJ1-2; no definite D call. V was shortened by 6 bases and J by 5 bases, with 13 bases between the two germline ends. This CDR3 spans 13 amino acids. CDR3 sequence reads: CASRERSNYGYTF. In nucleotides, the CDR3 is TGTGCCAGCAGAGAGCGATCAAATTATGGCTACACCTTC.

This clonotype was observed a handful of times. The chain carries TRBV20-1 and TRBJ2-2; D unresolved. V was cut by 3 bases and J by 1 base, with 6 bases left in between. Germline lookup yields CDR1 DFQATT and CDR2 SNEGSKA (reference sequence). The CDR3 spans 13 residues. CDR3 sequence (DNA): TGCAGTGCTAGTCTACGGAACACCGGGGAGCTGTTTTTT. Translating it yields CSASLRNTGELFF.

This clonotype was picked up many times. The V and J genes are TRBV2 and TRBJ2-1; 7 bases are shared with TRBD1. The CDR3 covers 15 residues. Germline V gene sequence: CDR1 SNHLY, CDR2 FYNNEI. J gave up 4 bases and V 3 bases, and 6 bases lay outside the gene matches. The CDR3 DNA reads TGTGCCAGCAGTGATGGGACAGAGATATACAATGAGCAGTTCTTC. It yields the protein CASSDGTEIYNEQFF.

Many counts were recorded for this clonotype. This chain connects TRBV7-9 to TRBJ1-1; unclear D gene. Germline loops: CDR1 SEHNR, CDR2 FQNEAQ (reference sequence). This CDR3 contains 14 residues. V was trimmed by 7 bases and J by 4 bases, leaving 16 bases between them. The CDR3 region is CASTPAALITEAFF. In nucleotides, the CDR3 is TGTGCCAGCACCCCCGCGGCCCTGATCACTGAAGCTTTCTTT. Complete variable domain (other parts from reference TRBV7-9 and TRBJ1-1): DTGVSQNPRHKITKRGQNVTFRCDPISEHNRLYWYRQTLGQGPEFLTYFQNEAQLEKSRLLSDRFSAERPKGSFSTLEIQRTEQGDSAMYLCASTPAALITEAFFGQGTRLTVV.

Ten or more counts support this clonotype. The rearrangement uses TRBV12-3 or TRBV12-4 and TRBJ1-1; D gene ambiguous. V lost 1 base and J 1 base, leaving 13 bases between the germline ends. The CDR3 covers 16 residues. The DNA of the CDR3 is TGTGCCAGCAGTTTAGTAGTGGCGGCAGAGAACACTGAAGCTTTCTTT. Amino acid sequence: CASSLVVAAENTEAFF.

This rearrangement joins TRBV20-1 to TRBJ2-1; tentative D call: TRBD2 (6 bases). Germline V gene data show CDR1 as DFQATT and CDR2 as SNEGSKA (reference sequence). V was cut by 4 bases and J by 6 bases, with 10 bases left in between. This CDR3 has 12 residues. In DNA, the CDR3 is TGCAGTGCTACCCCTAGCGCCAATGAGCAGTTCTTC. It translates to CSATPSANEQFF.

This clonotype was seen at least ten times. The V and J genes are TRBV28 and TRBJ1-5; D gene uncertain. Looked up from germline, CDR1 is MDHEN and CDR2 is SYDVKM. CDR3 length equals 16 residues. Trimming pared 6 bases from V and 2 bases from J, leaving 17 bases between. CDR3 nucleotide sequence: TGTGCCAGCAGGCTCGTCGCAACGGGAGGCAATCAGCCCCAGCATTTT. This codes for CASRLVATGGNQPQHF.

The chain is built from TRBV7-2 and TRBJ2-7, with D possibly TRBD1 on 6 matching bases. This CDR3 comprises 15 residues. Germline values: CDR1 SGHTA, CDR2 FQGNSA. Trimming stripped 5 bases from V and 4 bases from J, with 18 bases between. CDR3 DNA: TGTGCCAGCAGCCAATACTCCGGGACAACATACGAGCAGTACTTC. It yields the protein CASSQYSGTTYEQYF.

This clonotype was observed many times. The chain has TRBV29-1 and TRBJ2-1, with D perhaps TRBD1 (6 bases). The CDR3 runs to 15 residues. Per germline, CDR1 SQVTM and CDR2 ANQGSEA. Trimming took 1 base from V and 0 from J, leaving 10 bases between them. The CDR3 protein is CSVEGGQHSYNEQFF. Here the CDR3 DNA reads TGCAGCGTTGAAGGAGGACAGCACTCCTACAATGAGCAGTTCTTC.

This clonotype was seen more than once but under ten times. The V and J genes are TRBV20-1 and TRBJ2-1, with 9 bases matching TRBD2. Trimming at V came to 4 bases and at J to 0 bases, leaving 10 bases not matched to a gene. The CDR3 extends over 17 amino acids. From germline, CDR1 is DFQATT and CDR2 SNEGSKA (reference sequence). CDR3: CSAISNSGGISYNEQFF. CDR3 DNA sequence: TGCAGTGCTATTAGTAATAGCGGGGGCATCTCCTACAATGAGCAGTTCTTC.

The rearrangement links TRBV24-1 to TRBJ2-2; D remains ambiguous. Trimming stripped 5 bases from V and 5 bases from J, with 17 bases between. The germline CDR1 and CDR2 sequences are KGHDR and SFDVKD. This CDR3 is 16 amino acids long. The CDR3 DNA sequence: TGTGCCACCAGTGCCCCGGGCAGGTTCTGGACCGGGGAGCTGTTTTTT. Protein product: CATSAPGRFWTGELFF.

This clonotype was detected a few times. CDR3 DNA sequence: TGTGCCATCACCCACACCGACAGGGGCGGTGAGCAGTTCTTC. Translated, it gives CAITHTDRGGEQFF. This sequence joins TRBV10-3 and TRBJ2-1; 8 bases fit TRBD1. The CDR3 loop spans 14 amino acids. The ends lost 7 bases at V and 9 bases at J; junction bases unmatched: 11. CDR1 and CDR2 from the germline V gene are ENHRY and SYGVKD.

This clonotype showed up just once. The chain carries TRBV29-1 and TRBJ2-3; TRBD2 might be the D (5 bases). CDR1 is SQVTM, CDR2 ANQGSEA, per germline. Trimming pared 8 bases from V and 5 bases from J, leaving 20 bases between. The CDR3 is made up of 14 amino acids. The CDR3 nucleotides read TGCAGCCCCGAAGATCTAGCAGGCATAGATACGCAGTATTTT. Residues: CSPEDLAGIDTQYF.